This T cell receptor (beta chain) was sequenced during a study of blood T cell repertoires in COVID-19. The CDR3 length is 16 residues. Germline assignment: CDR1 LGHNA and CDR2 YSLEER. V was pared by 3 bases and J by 4 bases, with 9 bases of the junction left unmatched. In the authors' methods: Nucleated cell counts were estimated from reference gene primer amplification. This table comes from immunoSEQ multiplex PCR, and its TCRdb copy is limited to in-frame clones, with some not included. That table is the source of V, J and clone size, and D and trimming were worked out from the DNA. This sample carries approximately 110,000 clones, about 75% of them seen once, and the ten largest clones take approximately 19%.

This chain joins TRBV4-3 and TRBJ2-1, with TRBD2 matching 7 bases. The sequenced material came from peripheral blood. The origin of this receptor is a woman in her sixties or seventies with acute or convalescent COVID-19. CDR3 protein: CASSHLGLSNYNEQFF. The CDR3 DNA is TGCGCCAGCAGCCACCTGGGACTATCGAATTACAATGAGCAGTTCTTC.